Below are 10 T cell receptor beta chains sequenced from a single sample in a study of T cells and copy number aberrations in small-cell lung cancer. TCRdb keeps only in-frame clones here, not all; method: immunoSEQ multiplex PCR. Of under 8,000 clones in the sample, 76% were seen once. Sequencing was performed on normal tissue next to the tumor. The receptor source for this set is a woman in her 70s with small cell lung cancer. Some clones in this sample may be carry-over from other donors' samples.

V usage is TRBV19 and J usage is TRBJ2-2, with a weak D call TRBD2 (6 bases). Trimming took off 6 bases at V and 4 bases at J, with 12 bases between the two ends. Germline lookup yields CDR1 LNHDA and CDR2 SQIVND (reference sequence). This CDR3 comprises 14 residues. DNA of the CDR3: TGTGCCAGTAGGGGGGGTAGCGGCACCGGGGAGCTGTTTTTT. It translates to CASRGGSGTGELFF.

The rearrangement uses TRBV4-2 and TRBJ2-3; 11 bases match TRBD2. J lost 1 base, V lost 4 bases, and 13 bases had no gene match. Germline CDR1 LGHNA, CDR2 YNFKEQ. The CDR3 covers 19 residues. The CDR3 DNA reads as TGTGCCAGCAGCCCCGGGCCGGGACTAGCGGAAGGACGCACAGATACGCAGTATTTT. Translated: CASSPGPGLAEGRTDTQYF.

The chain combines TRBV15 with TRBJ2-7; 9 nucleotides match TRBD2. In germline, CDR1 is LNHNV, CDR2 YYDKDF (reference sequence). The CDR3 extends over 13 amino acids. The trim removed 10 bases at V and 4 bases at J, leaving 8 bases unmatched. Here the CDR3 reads CAIGLALGYEQYF. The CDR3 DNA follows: TGTGCCATCGGACTAGCGCTGGGGTACGAGCAGTACTTC.

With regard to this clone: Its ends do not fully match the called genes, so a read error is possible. Here the CDR3 reads CASSPEGSWANYGYTF. Written as DNA, the CDR3 is TGCGCCAGCAGCCCCGAGGGCAGTTGGGCTAACTATGGCTACACTTTC. The chain recombines TRBV4-1 with TRBJ1-2; D unclear. The germline V gene encodes CDR1 MGHRA and CDR2 YSYEKL. The CDR3 has 16 residues.

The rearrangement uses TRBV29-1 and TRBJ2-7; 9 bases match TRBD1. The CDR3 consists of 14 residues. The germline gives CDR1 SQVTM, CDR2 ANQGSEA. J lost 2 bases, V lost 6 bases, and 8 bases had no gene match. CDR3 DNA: TGCAGCGTGGGGGACAGGGCGTGGACCTACGAGCAGTACTTC. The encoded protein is CSVGDRAWTYEQYF.

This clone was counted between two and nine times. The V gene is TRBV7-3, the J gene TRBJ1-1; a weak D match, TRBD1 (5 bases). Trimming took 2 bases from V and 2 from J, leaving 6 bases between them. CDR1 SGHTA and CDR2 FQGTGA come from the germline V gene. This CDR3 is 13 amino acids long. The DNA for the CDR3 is TGTGCCAGCAGCTTAGACAGAAACACTGAAGCTTTCTTT. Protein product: CASSLDRNTEAFF.

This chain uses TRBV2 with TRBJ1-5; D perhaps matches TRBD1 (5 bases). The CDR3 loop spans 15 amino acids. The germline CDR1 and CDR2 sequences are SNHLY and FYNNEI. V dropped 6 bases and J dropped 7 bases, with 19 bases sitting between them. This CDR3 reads CASRASQGLYQPQHF. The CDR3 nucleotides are TGTGCCAGCAGAGCAAGTCAGGGTCTATACCAGCCCCAGCATTTT.

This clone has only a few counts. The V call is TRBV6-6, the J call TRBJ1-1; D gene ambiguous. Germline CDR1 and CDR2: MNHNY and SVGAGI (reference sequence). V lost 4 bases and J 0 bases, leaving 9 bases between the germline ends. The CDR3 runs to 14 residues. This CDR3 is CASSSAGLNTEAFF. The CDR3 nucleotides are TGTGCCAGCAGTTCCGCGGGGTTGAACACTGAAGCTTTCTTT.

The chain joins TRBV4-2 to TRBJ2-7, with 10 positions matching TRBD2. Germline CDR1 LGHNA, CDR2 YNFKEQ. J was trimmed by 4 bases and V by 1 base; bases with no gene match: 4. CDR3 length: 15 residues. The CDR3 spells CASSQGRGLAYEQYF. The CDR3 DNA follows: TGTGCCAGCAGCCAAGGCCGGGGACTAGCGTACGAGCAGTACTTC.

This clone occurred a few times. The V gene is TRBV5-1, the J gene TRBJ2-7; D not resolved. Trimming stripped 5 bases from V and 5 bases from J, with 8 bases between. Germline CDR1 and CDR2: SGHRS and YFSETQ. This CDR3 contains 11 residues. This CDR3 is CASSLADEQYF. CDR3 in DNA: TGCGCCAGCAGTCTCGCCGACGAGCAGTACTTC.